This is a list of T cell receptor beta chains from one sample in a study of shared clonotypes between healthy human individuals. Measured with immunoSEQ multiplex PCR; TCRdb has only the in-frame clones, and not every one. Of around 2,000,000 clones detected, around 93% appear once; the ten largest clones hold 1.5% to 2%. Sequencing used naive CD8+ T cells from PBMCs. These receptors were collected from a man aged 18-30 years in good health. Some clones in this sample may be carry-over from other donors' samples. The conserved cysteine and the conserved F or W are not part of the CDR3 here.

j_call cdr3_length v_call cdr3_aa
TRBJ2-5 16 TRBV11-3 ASSEQGPDSGVKETQY
TRBJ2-7 14 TRBV6-6 ASSHALLREGYEQY
TRBJ2-7 12 TRBV11-2 ASSLAGGGNEQY
TRBJ2-5 14 TRBV5-6 ASTSDGLTIPETQY
TRBJ2-7 13 TRBV27 ASNKLRDSSYEQY
TRBJ2-7 12 TRBV6-6 ASTPPYPAHEQY
TRBJ2-1 13 TRBV19 ASSMTSYPSNEQF
TRBJ1-3 14 TRBV9 ASSIGSAGSGNTIY
TRBJ1-1 13 TRBV27 ASSSPFQMNTEAF
TRBJ2-1 16 TRBV11-1 ASSPDSTVTISYNEQF
TRBJ1-2 14 TRBV9 ASSASRGPSYYGYT
TRBJ2-7 14 TRBV5-6 ASSWGGREGSYEQY
TRBJ2-5 7 TRBV20-1 SARETQY
TRBJ1-1 10 TRBV19 ASSITGTEAF
TRBJ2-7 10 TRBV6-5 ASSYDSKEQY
TRBJ1-4 12 TRBV25-1 ASSDPTGRGGLF
TRBJ2-3 11 TRBV27 ASSYRGTDTQY
TRBJ2-2 13 TRBV5-1 ASSFRAPTTGELF
TRBJ2-3 17 TRBV15 ATVRASGQTFTLTDTQY
TRBJ2-3 11 TRBV7-9 ASSKTSTDTQY
TRBJ2-2 10 TRBV15 ATRGGTGELF
TRBJ2-5 11 TRBV29-1 SVYPAYQETQY
TRBJ1-5 11 TRBV27 ASSGRGPQPQH
TRBJ2-7 13 TRBV19 ASSIALKGLYEQY
TRBJ1-2 12 TRBV13 ASSLSGTNYGYT
TRBJ2-3 11 TRBV13 ASSWGGQNTQY
TRBJ2-7 12 TRBV19 ASSENPVTGEQY
TRBJ2-3 14 TRBV7-9 ASSSAGVFSADTQY
TRBJ2-7 13 TRBV5-1 ASSGEQGAVDEQY
TRBJ1-1 11 TRBV29-1 SIQQGLNTEAF
TRBJ1-4 13 TRBV7-9 ASSSQGSLGEKLF
TRBJ1-4 13 TRBV19 ASSITAGFNEKLF
TRBJ2-7 10 TRBV2 ASSEALYEQY
TRBJ2-7 13 TRBV7-2 ASSLDAGGPREQY
TRBJ1-3 12 TRBV27 ASSPLHNWDTIY
TRBJ1-2 12 TRBV2 ASKQGSRSYGYT